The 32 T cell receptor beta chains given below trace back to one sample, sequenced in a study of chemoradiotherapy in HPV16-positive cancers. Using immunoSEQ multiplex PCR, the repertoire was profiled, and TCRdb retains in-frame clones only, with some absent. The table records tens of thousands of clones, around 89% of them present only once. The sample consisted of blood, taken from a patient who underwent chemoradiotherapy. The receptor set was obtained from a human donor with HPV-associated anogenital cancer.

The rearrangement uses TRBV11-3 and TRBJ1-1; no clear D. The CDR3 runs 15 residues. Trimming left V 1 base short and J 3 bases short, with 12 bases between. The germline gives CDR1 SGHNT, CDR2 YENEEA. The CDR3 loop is CASSLGNGRHTEAFF. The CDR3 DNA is TGTGCCAGCAGCTTAGGTAACGGCCGGCACACTGAAGCTTTCTTT.

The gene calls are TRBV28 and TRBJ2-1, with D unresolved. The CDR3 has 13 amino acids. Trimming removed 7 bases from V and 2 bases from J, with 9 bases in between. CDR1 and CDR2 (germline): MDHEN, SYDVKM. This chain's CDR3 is CASKKGTYNEQFF. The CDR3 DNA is TGTGCCAGCAAAAAGGGAACCTACAATGAGCAGTTCTTC.

CDR3 loop: CASSPLGGRGNYGYTF. The CDR3 region has the DNA TGTGCCAGTAGTCCCTTGGGGGGCAGGGGGAACTATGGCTACACCTTC. V and J are TRBV19 and TRBJ1-2; 7 bases map to TRBD1. V trimming: 5 bases; J trimming: 2 bases; junction bases outside the gene matches: 11. There are 16 residues in the CDR3. Germline CDR1 reads LNHDA; CDR2 reads SQIVND (reference sequence).

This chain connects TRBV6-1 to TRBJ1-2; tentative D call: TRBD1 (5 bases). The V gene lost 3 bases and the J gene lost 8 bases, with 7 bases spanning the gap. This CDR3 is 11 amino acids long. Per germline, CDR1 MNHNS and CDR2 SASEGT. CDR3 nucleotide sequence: TGTGCCAGCAGTGAGAGGGGCGGCTACACCTTC. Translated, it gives CASSERGGYTF.

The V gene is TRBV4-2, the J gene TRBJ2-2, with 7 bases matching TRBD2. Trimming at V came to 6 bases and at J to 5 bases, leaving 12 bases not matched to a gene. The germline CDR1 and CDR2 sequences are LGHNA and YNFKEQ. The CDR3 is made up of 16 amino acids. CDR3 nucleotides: TGTGCCAGCAGGGCTCCCGGGAGCGGGGCAACCGGGGAGCTGTTTTTT. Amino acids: CASRAPGSGATGELFF.

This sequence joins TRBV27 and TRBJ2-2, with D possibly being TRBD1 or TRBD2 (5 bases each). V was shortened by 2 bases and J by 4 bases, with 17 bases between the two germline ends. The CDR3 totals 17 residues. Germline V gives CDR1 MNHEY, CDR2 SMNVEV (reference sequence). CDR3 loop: CASSLRTGTSITGELFF. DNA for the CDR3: TGTGCCAGCAGTTTACGGACCGGGACGTCAATCACCGGGGAGCTGTTTTTT.

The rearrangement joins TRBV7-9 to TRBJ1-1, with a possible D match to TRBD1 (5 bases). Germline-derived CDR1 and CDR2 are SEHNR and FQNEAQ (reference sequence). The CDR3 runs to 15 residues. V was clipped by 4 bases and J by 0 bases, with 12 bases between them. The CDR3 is CASSSAGGMNTEAFF. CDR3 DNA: TGTGCCAGCAGCTCCGCGGGGGGGATGAACACTGAAGCTTTCTTT.

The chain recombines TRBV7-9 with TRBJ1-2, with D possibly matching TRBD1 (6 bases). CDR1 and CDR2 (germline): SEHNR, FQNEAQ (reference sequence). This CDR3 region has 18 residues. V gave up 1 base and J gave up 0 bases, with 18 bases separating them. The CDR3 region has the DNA TGTGCCAGCAGCTTAGGAGTGGGGGCAGTAAAAGCTAACTATGGCTACACCTTC. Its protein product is CASSLGVGAVKANYGYTF.

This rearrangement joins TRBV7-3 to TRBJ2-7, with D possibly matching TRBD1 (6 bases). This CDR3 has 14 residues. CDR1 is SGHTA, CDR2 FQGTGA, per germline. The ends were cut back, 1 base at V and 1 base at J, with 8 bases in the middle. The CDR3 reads CASSLSDRSYEQYF. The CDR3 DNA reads TGTGCCAGCAGCTTAAGTGACAGGTCCTACGAGCAGTACTTC.

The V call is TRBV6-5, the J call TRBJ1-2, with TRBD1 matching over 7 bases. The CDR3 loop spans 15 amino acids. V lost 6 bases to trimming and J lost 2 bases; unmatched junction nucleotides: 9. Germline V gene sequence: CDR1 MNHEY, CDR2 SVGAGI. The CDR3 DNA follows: TGTGCCAGCAGACTTGGGACAGCGGCCAACTATGGCTACACCTTC. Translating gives CASRLGTAANYGYTF.

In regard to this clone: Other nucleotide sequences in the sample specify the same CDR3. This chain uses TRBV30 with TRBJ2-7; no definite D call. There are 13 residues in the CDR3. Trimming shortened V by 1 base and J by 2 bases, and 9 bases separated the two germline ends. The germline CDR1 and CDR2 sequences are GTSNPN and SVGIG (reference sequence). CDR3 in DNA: TGTGCCTGGAGTGGGGGTGGCCCCTACGAGCAGTACTTC. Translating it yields CAWSGGGPYEQYF. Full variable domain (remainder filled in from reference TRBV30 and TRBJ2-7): SQTIHQWPATLVQPVGSPLSLECTVEGTSNPNLYWYRQAAGRGLQLLFYSVGIGQISSEVPQNLSASRPQDRQFILSSKKLLLSDSGFYLCAWSGGGPYEQYFGPGTRLTVT.

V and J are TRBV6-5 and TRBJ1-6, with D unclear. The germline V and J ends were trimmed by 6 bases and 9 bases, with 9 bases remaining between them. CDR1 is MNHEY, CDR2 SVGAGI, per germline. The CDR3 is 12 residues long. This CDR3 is CASRGSGSPLHF. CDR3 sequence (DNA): TGTGCCAGCAGGGGGTCGGGTTCACCCCTCCACTTT.

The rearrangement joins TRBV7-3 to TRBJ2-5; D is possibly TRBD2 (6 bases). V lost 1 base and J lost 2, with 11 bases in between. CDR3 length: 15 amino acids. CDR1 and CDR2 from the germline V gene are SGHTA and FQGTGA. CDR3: CASSLMSGVQETQYF. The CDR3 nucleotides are TGTGCCAGCAGCTTAATGTCGGGGGTACAAGAGACCCAGTACTTC.

The CDR3 here is CASSGGLGAFTGELFF. CDR3 DNA: TGTGCCAGCAGTGGGGGATTGGGGGCTTTCACCGGGGAGCTGTTTTTT. The rearrangement uses TRBV6-6 and TRBJ2-2; D is perhaps TRBD1 (6 bases). Between the trimmed V and J ends, which lost 5 bases and 4 bases, there was a span of 17 bases. CDR1 MNHNY and CDR2 SVGAGI come from the germline V gene (reference sequence). The CDR3 runs to 16 residues.

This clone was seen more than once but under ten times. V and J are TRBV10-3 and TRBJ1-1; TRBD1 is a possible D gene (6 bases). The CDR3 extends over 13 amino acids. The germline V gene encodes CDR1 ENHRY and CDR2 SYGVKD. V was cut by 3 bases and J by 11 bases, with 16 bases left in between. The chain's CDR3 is CAISDPDSNKAFF. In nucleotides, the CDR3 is TGTGCCATCAGTGACCCGGACAGCAATAAGGCTTTCTTT.

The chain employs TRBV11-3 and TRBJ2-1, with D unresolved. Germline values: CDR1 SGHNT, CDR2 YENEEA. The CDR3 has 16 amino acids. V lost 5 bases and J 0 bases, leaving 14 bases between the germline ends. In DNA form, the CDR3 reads TGTGCCAGCAGCCCGCGTAATGGTCCCTCCTACAATGAGCAGTTCTTC. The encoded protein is CASSPRNGPSYNEQFF.

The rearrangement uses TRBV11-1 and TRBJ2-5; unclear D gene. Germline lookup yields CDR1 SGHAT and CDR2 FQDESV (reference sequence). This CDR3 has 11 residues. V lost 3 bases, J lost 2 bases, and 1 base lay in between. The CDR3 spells CASSFQETQYF. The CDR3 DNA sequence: TGTGCCAGCAGCTTTCAAGAGACCCAGTACTTC.

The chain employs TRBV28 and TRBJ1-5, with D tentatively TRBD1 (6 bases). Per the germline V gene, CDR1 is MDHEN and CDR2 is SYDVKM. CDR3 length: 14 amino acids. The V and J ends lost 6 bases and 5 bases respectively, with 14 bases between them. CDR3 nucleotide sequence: TGTGCCAGCAGCCAGGGGTATGTAGATCAGCCCCAGCATTTT. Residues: CASSQGYVDQPQHF. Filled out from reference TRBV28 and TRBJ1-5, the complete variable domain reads DVKVTQSSRYLVKRTGEKVFLECVQDMDHENMFWYRQDPGLGLRLIYFSYDVKMKEKGDIPEGYSVSREKKERFSLILESASTNQTSMYLCASSQGYVDQPQHFGDGTRLSIL.

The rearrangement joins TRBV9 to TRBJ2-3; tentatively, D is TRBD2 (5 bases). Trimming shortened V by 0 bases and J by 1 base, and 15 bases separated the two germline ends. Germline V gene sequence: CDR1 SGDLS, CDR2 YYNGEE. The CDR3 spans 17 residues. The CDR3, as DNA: TGTGCCAGCAGCGTAGTGGTCTGGGGAGTAGGCACAGATACGCAGTATTTT. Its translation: CASSVVVWGVGTDTQYF.

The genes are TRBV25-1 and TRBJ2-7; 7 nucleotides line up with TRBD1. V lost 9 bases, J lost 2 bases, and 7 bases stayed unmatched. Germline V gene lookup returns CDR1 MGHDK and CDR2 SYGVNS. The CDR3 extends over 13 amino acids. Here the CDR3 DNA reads TGTGCCAGTTCCGGGACAGTCACCTACGAGCAGTACTTC. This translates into CASSGTVTYEQYF.

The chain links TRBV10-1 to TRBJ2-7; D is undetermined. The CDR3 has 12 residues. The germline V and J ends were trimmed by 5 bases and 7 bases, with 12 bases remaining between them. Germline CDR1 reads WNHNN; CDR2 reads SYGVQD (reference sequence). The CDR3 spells CASSSLAREQYF. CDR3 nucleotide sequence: TGCGCCAGCAGTAGTTTAGCTAGGGAGCAGTACTTC.

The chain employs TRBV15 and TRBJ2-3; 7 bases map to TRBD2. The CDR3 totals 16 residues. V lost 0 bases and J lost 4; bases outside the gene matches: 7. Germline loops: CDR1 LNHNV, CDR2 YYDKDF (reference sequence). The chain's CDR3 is CATSRDLAAGSDTQYF. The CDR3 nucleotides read TGTGCCACCAGCAGAGATCTAGCGGCCGGATCAGATACGCAGTATTTT.

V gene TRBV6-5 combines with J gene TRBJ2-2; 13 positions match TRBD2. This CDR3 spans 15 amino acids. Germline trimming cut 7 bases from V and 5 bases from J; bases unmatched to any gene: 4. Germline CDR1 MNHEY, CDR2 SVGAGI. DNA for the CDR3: TGTGCCAGCATCCGACTAGCGGGAGGAACCGGGGAGCTGTTTTTT. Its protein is CASIRLAGGTGELFF.

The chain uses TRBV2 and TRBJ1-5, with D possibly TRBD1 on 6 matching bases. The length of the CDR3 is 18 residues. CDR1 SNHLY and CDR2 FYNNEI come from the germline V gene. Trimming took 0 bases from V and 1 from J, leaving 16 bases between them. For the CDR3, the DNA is TGTGCCAGCAGTGAAGCCGCCCGGACAGCCATAAGCAATCAGCCCCAGCATTTT. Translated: CASSEAARTAISNQPQHF.

In DNA form, the CDR3 reads TGTGCCAGCAGGGATTCCGGGACACGGAGCACAGATACGCAGTATTTT. It codes for CASRDSGTRSTDTQYF. The J gene is TRBJ2-3, the V gene TRBV27, with D maybe TRBD1 (6 bases). CDR1 and CDR2 (germline): MNHEY, SMNVEV (reference sequence). This CDR3 is 16 amino acids long. V dropped 6 bases and J dropped 0 bases, with 16 bases sitting between them.

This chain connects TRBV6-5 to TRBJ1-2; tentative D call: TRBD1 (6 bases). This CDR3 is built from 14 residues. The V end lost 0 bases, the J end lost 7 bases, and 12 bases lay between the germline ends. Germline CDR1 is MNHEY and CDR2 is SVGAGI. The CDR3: CASSYSRGRGGYTF. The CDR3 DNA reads TGTGCCAGCAGTTACTCGAGGGGGAGGGGTGGCTACACCTTC.

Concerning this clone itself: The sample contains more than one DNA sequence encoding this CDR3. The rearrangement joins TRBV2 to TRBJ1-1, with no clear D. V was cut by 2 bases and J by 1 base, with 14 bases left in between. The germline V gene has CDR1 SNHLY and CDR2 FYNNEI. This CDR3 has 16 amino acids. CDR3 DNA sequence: TGTGCCAGCAGTGAACTCTTTTTGACGGGGAACACTGAAGCTTTCTTT. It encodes CASSELFLTGNTEAFF.

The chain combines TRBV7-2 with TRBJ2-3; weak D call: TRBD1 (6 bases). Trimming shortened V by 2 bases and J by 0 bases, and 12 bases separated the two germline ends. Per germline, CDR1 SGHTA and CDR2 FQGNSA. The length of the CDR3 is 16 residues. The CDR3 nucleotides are TGTGCCAGCAGCTTACGGACAGCTACTAGCACAGATACGCAGTATTTT. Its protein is CASSLRTATSTDTQYF. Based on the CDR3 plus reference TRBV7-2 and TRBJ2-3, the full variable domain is GAGVSQSPSNKVTEKGKDVELRCDPISGHTALYWYRQSLGQGLEFLIYFQGNSAPDKSGLPSDRFSAERTGGSVSTLTIQRTQQEDSAVYLCASSLRTATSTDTQYFGPGTRLTVL.

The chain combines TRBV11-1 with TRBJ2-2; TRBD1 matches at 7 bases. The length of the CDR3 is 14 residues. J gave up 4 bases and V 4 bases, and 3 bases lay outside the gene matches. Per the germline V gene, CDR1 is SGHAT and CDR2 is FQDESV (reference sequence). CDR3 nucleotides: TGTGCCAGCAGCTCGGGACAGACCACCGGGGAGCTGTTTTTT. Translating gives CASSSGQTTGELFF. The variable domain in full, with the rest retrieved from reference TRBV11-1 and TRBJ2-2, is EAEVAQSPRYKITEKSQAVAFWCDPISGHATLYWYRQILGQGPELLVQFQDESVVDDSQLPKDRFSAERLKGVDSTLKIQPAELGDSAMYLCASSSGQTTGELFFGEGSRLTVL.

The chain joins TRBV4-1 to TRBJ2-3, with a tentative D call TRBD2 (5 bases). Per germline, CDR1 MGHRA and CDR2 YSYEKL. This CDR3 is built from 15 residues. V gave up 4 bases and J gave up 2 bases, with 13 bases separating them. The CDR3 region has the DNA TGCGCCAGCAGCCTCTCTAGCAATCCCACAGATACGCAGTATTTT. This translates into CASSLSSNPTDTQYF.

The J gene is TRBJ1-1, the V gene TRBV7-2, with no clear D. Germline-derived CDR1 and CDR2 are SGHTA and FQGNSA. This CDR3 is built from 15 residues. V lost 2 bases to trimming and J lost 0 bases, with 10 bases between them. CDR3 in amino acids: CASSLFISLNTEAFF. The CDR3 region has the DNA TGTGCCAGCAGCTTATTTATCTCTCTGAACACTGAAGCTTTCTTT.

The CDR3 loop is CASSVEGLNTEAFF. CDR3 coding DNA: TGTGCCAGCAGCGTAGAGGGCTTGAACACTGAAGCTTTCTTT. The rearrangement joins TRBV9 to TRBJ1-1; no reliable D call. CDR1 and CDR2 from the germline V gene are SGDLS and YYNGEE. This CDR3 is 14 amino acids long. Trimming stripped 0 bases from V and 0 bases from J, with 6 bases between.